This TCR beta chain emerged from a study of neurological immune-mediated disorders. The unsorted libraries were generated from a total of 2 million PBMCs, which had been stored in RNAlater at -80 C. CDR1 and CDR2 from the germline V gene are LGHNA and YSLEER. V was clipped by 0 bases and J by 1 base; unmatched bases: 12. The length of the CDR3 is 20 residues. This clonotype showed up many times. Antigen: not known. In TCRdb, the 5' RACE reads were re-called with MiXCR into one record per CDR3 protein. The repertoire holds around 66,000 distinct CDR3 sequences, approximately 5% seen once, with around 2.2% in the top ten. Study conclusions and caveats: Clinical and MRI features did not associate with the cluster found in multiple sclerosis patients. One cluster of related CDR3 sequences contained, by phylogenetic grouping, the repertoires of 18 of 34 multiple sclerosis patients and formed a possible signature.

This TCR derives from a woman in her 70s with multiple sclerosis. The sequencing input was PBMCs. This chain links TRBV4-3 with TRBJ2-2, with TRBD1 identical over 9 bases. CDR3 sequence reads: CASSQDTGGSYPKNTGELFF. In nucleotides, the CDR3 is TGCGCCAGCAGCCAAGACACAGGGGGCTCTTACCCCAAGAACACCGGGGAGCTGTTTTTT.